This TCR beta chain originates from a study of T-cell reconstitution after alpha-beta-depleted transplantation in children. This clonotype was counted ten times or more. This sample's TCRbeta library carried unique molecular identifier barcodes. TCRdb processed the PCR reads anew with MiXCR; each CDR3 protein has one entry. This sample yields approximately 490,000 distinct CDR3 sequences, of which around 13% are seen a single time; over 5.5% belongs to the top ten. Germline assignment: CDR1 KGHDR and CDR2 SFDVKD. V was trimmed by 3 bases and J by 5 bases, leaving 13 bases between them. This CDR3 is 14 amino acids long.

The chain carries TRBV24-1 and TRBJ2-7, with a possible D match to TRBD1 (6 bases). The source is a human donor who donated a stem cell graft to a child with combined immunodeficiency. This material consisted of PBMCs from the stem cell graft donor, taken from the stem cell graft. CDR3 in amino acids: CATSDPGTFHEQYF. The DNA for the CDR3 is TGTGCCACCAGTGATCCCGGGACATTCCACGAGCAGTACTTC.